These T cell receptor beta chains were read from a single sample in a study of T cell responses to AZD1222 COVID-19 vaccine. The data were produced by immunoSEQ multiplex PCR, yet TCRdb's version contains in-frame clones alone and is incomplete. The sample shows under 150,000 clones, around 88% of them seen only once. Source: peripheral blood, taken 28 days after the second AZD1222 dose. These receptor sequences come from an adult who received the AZD1222 COVID-19 vaccine. Each CDR3 is given with its conserved first and last residue. D genes are given only for firm matches. Size tells how often a clone was seen (once, few, many) or the class of an expanded clone, and some rows leave it out.

d_call clone_size cdr3_length j_call v_call cdr3_nt cdr3_aa
- - 15 TRBJ1-1 TRBV6-5 TGTGCCAGCAGTTACGGCAGCGCCGCGAACACTGAAGCTTTCTTT CASSYGSAANTEAFF
TRBD1 - 15 TRBJ1-2 TRBV5-1 TGCGCCAGCAGCTCAACGGGACAGGGGAACTATGGCTACACCTTC CASSSTGQGNYGYTF
- - 14 TRBJ1-1 TRBV4-2 TGTGCCAGCAGCCAAGATTCAGGGTCTTGGGAAGCTTTCTTT CASSQDSGSWEAFF
- - 14 TRBJ1-4 TRBV9 TGTGCCAGCAGCGTAGGGGGAGGTAATGAAAAACTGTTTTTT CASSVGGGNEKLFF
TRBD2 - 15 TRBJ2-5 TRBV6-2/TRBV6-3 TGTGCCAGCAGTGTTAGCGGGGCGAGACAAGAGACCCAGTACTTC CASSVSGARQETQYF
TRBD1 - 15 TRBJ1-1 TRBV28 TGTGCCAGCGGAGGGGACAGGGGGAAGTACACTGAAGCTTTCTTT CASGGDRGKYTEAFF
- - 13 TRBJ2-2 TRBV14 TGTGCCAGCAGCCTCGCGGGCACCGGGGAGCTGTTTTTT CASSLAGTGELFF
TRBD1 - 15 TRBJ1-1 TRBV3-1/TRBV3-2 TGTGCCAGCAGCCAAGGTTGGACAGGGGACACTGAAGCTTTCTTT CASSQGWTGDTEAFF
- - 14 TRBJ1-1 TRBV5-4 TGTGCCAGCAGCACGAGGACCATGAACACTGAAGCTTTCTTT CASSTRTMNTEAFF
- - 13 TRBJ1-1 TRBV24-1 TGTGCCACCAACGGATACATGAACACTGAAGCTTTCTTT CATNGYMNTEAFF
- - 13 TRBJ1-5 TRBV12-3/TRBV12-4 TGTGCCAGCAGGTGGACAGACAATCAGCCCCAGCATTTT CASRWTDNQPQHF
- - 13 TRBJ2-5 TRBV5-4 TGTGCCAGCAGCCACTACCACCAAGAGACCCAGTACTTC CASSHYHQETQYF
- - 15 TRBJ2-1 TRBV7-9 TGTGCCAGCAGCCAAGGGGCGGGGGCAGGGAATGAGCAGTTCTTC CASSQGAGAGNEQFF
- - 15 TRBJ1-2 TRBV15 TGTGCCACCAGCAGAGATCTCCTCAGCAACTATGGCTACACCTTC CATSRDLLSNYGYTF
- - 15 TRBJ1-1 TRBV9 TGTGCCAGCAGCCCCCGGGGAGAGATGAACACTGAAGCTTTCTTT CASSPRGEMNTEAFF
- once 14 TRBJ1-3 TRBV5-5 TGTGCCAGCAGCTTGGTTCTGTTCGGAAACACCATATATTTT CASSLVLFGNTIYF
- - 13 TRBJ2-7 TRBV11-2 TGTGCCAGCAGTCCTTTTAGGAGTTACGAGCAGTACTTC CASSPFRSYEQYF
TRBD1 - 13 TRBJ1-2 TRBV6-1 TGTGCCAGCAGTCACGGACAGGGCTATGGCTACACCTTC CASSHGQGYGYTF
- - 16 TRBJ2-2 TRBV5-6 TGTGCCAGCAGCCCGAGGTTTGGGGCGGCCACCGGGGAGCTGTTTTTT CASSPRFGAATGELFF
TRBD2 - 16 TRBJ2-7 TRBV15 TGTGCCACCAGCAGAGATCAGACTAGCGGGGGACAAAAGCAGTACTTC CATSRDQTSGGQKQYF
TRBD2 - 16 TRBJ2-3 TRBV5-6 TGTGCCAGCAGCTTGCTGACTAGCGGGGACACAGATACGCAGTATTTT CASSLLTSGDTDTQYF
TRBD1 - 14 TRBJ1-1 TRBV29-1 TGCAGCGTTGCAATCCGGGACAGGGGATCCGAAGCTTTCTTT CSVAIRDRGSEAFF
TRBD1 - 16 TRBJ2-2 TRBV9 TGTGCCAGCAGCGTAGAGGGACAGGGTAACACCGGGGAGCTGTTTTTT CASSVEGQGNTGELFF
TRBD1 - 15 TRBJ2-2 TRBV18 TGTGCCAGCTCACAGACAGGGGCGAACACCGGGGAGCTGTTTTTT CASSQTGANTGELFF
TRBD1 - 15 TRBJ1-1 TRBV28 TGTGCCAGCAGTTTCCCAGGGGGCGGGCGAACTGAAGCTTTCTTT CASSFPGGGRTEAFF
- - 14 TRBJ2-3 TRBV5-6 TGTGCCAGCAGCTTGTCTGGTAACACAGATACGCAGTATTTT CASSLSGNTDTQYF
- - 17 TRBJ2-3 TRBV9 TGTGCCAGCAGCGTAGGTCCCCAGGGGTCTAGCACAGATACGCAGTATTTT CASSVGPQGSSTDTQYF
- - 15 TRBJ1-4 TRBV7-2 TGTGCCAGCAGCTTAGCGGGGACTTATGCTGAAAAACTGTTTTTT CASSLAGTYAEKLFF
- once 14 TRBJ2-7 TRBV3-1/TRBV3-2 TGTGCCAGCAGCCGGTCAGCTGTTGCCTACGAGCAGTACTTC CASSRSAVAYEQYF
- - 18 TRBJ2-6 TRBV4-3 TGCGCCAGCAGCCAAGAATCTGGCATCTACTCTGGGGCCAACGTCCTGACTTTC CASSQESGIYSGANVLTF
- few 13 TRBJ2-2 TRBV28 TGTGCCAGCATGGTGGGGGACACCGGGGAGCTGTTTTTT CASMVGDTGELFF
TRBD1 - 17 TRBJ1-1 TRBV18 TGTGCCAGCTCATCAATTGGGACAGGGACGTCGAGGGGTTCAGCTTTCTTT CASSSIGTGTSRGSAFF
- few 12 TRBJ2-3 TRBV11-3 TGTGCCAGCAGCTTTGGCACAGATACGCAGTATTTT CASSFGTDTQYF